The rows below give T cell receptor beta chains drawn from one sample of a study of cytomegalovirus exposure and HLA in healthy donors. Generated by immunoSEQ multiplex PCR, the TCRdb table keeps only in-frame clones and is missing some. The sample holds around 130,000 clones, roughly 80% seen once. The sequenced sample was PBMCs. These receptors were collected from a boy aged 5-17 years in good health and CMV-seronegative. CDR3s include the opening cysteine and the closing phenylalanine or tryptophan. D genes are given only for firm matches. Size values are once, few and many counts, or a class for expanded clones, and some rows have none.

J gene	clone size	V gene	D gene	CDR3 protein	CDR3 DNA
TRBJ2-1	once	TRBV2	TRBD1	CASGQGSHEQFF	TGTGCCAGCGGACAGGGTTCCCATGAGCAGTTCTTC
TRBJ2-1	.	TRBV5-1	.	CASSLGVDNEQFF	TGCGCCAGCAGCTTGGGAGTCGACAATGAGCAGTTCTTC
TRBJ2-2	.	TRBV5-1	.	CASSLVAGIVAGELFF	TGCGCCAGCAGCTTGGTGGCCGGGATAGTCGCCGGGGAGCTGTTTTTT
TRBJ2-1	.	TRBV11-2	.	CASSLAMEGKFPVFNEQFF	TGTGCCAGCAGCTTAGCTATGGAGGGGAAATTTCCTGTTTTCAATGAGCAGTTCTTC
TRBJ2-1	.	TRBV29-1	TRBD1	CSVETGRGKDNEQFF	TGCAGCGTTGAAACGGGCAGGGGGAAAGACAATGAGCAGTTCTTC
TRBJ2-5	few	TRBV27	TRBD2	CASRSIFLAGAGGTQYF	TGTGCCAGCAGGTCCATTTTTCTAGCGGGGGCGGGTGGGACCCAGTACTTC
TRBJ2-7	.	TRBV7-2	TRBD2	CASSLRPGLADRLEQYF	TGTGCCAGCAGCTTACGGCCGGGACTAGCGGACCGTTTGGAGCAGTACTTC
TRBJ2-7	.	TRBV19	.	CASSPGEIYEQYF	TGTGCCAGTAGTCCGGGGGAGATCTACGAGCAGTACTTC
TRBJ2-7	.	TRBV7-2	TRBD2	CASRPTSGTSYEQYF	TGTGCCAGCAGGCCTACTAGCGGGACCTCCTACGAGCAGTACTTC
TRBJ1-1	.	TRBV6-1	.	CASMRPGVMNTEAFF	TGTGCCAGCATGAGACCGGGGGTCATGAACACTGAAGCTTTCTTT
TRBJ2-1	.	TRBV7-9	.	CASSFTGVNEQFF	TGTGCCAGCAGCTTTACGGGAGTTAATGAGCAGTTCTTC
TRBJ1-2	.	TRBV7-3	TRBD1	CASSLGQGSYGYTF	TGTGCCAGCAGCCTGGGACAGGGGAGCTATGGCTACACCTTC
TRBJ2-7	.	TRBV4-3	TRBD2	CASSQGLAENYEQYF	TGCGCCAGCAGCCAGGGACTAGCGGAGAATTACGAGCAGTACTTC
TRBJ1-5	.	TRBV2	.	CASSPMRPVDQPQHF	TGTGCCAGCAGTCCGATGCGGCCGGTCGATCAGCCCCAGCATTTT
TRBJ2-7	once	TRBV27	TRBD1	CASSPAVDRVFEQYF	TGTGCCAGCAGTCCCGCCGTGGACAGGGTTTTTGAGCAGTACTTC
TRBJ2-3	few	TRBV9	.	CASSVEPLGVRATDTQYF	TGTGCCAGCAGCGTGGAACCCCTCGGGGTGAGGGCCACAGATACGCAGTATTTT
TRBJ2-7	.	TRBV15	.	CATSRDHKGHQRGEQYF	TGTGCCACCAGCAGAGATCATAAGGGACACCAACGTGGGGAGCAGTACTTC
TRBJ2-7	.	TRBV5-1	TRBD1	CASSPLTGGRGTYEQYF	TGCGCCAGCAGCCCCCTGACAGGGGGCAGGGGAACCTACGAGCAGTACTTC
TRBJ1-3	.	TRBV30	.	CALWGGGNTIYF	TGTGCCTTATGGGGGGGTGGAAACACCATATATTTT
TRBJ2-7	.	TRBV4-3	.	CASSQDVSGPTYEQYF	TGCGCCAGCAGCCAAGATGTATCAGGGCCCACCTACGAGCAGTACTTC
TRBJ1-1	.	TRBV18	.	CASSHPRGEAFF	TGTGCCAGCTCACACCCTAGGGGTGAAGCTTTCTTT
TRBJ2-7	.	TRBV25-1	TRBD2	CASSGYSGRNSYEQYF	TGTGCCAGCAGTGGCTATAGCGGGAGGAACTCCTACGAGCAGTACTTC
TRBJ2-3	.	TRBV6-1	TRBD2	CASSETLAGTDTQYF	TGTGCCAGCAGTGAAACCCTAGCGGGCACAGATACGCAGTATTTT
TRBJ2-4	.	TRBV9	TRBD2	CASSVGFGRNIQYF	TGTGCCAGCAGCGTAGGGTTCGGGAGGAACATTCAGTACTTC
TRBJ1-1	.	TRBV9	.	CASSLRGGLTEAFF	TGTGCCAGCAGCCTGAGGGGGGGCCTCACTGAAGCTTTCTTT
TRBJ2-2	.	TRBV10-3	TRBD2	CAIRSGAGELFF	TGTGCCATCAGGAGCGGGGCCGGGGAGCTGTTTTTT
TRBJ1-2	.	TRBV9	TRBD1	CASSTQTGDYGYTF	TGTGCCAGCAGCACCCAGACAGGGGACTATGGCTACACCTTC
TRBJ1-1	.	TRBV29-1	.	CSVAGGPNTEAFF	TGCAGCGTGGCGGGGGGCCCAAACACTGAAGCTTTCTTT
TRBJ1-3	once	TRBV10-3	.	CAISESALSSGNTIYF	TGTGCCATCAGTGAGTCGGCACTAAGCTCTGGAAACACCATATATTTT
TRBJ2-2	.	TRBV15	.	CATSGPFGVLTGELFF	TGTGCCACCAGCGGGCCTTTCGGGGTACTCACCGGGGAGCTGTTTTTT